A selection of T cell receptor beta chains follows, all from one sample in a study of blood T cell repertoires in COVID-19. Clones were sequenced by immunoSEQ multiplex PCR, and TCRdb holds only the in-frame ones, with some missing. The sample contains roughly 100,000 clones, roughly four fifths of which appear only once. The sequenced sample was peripheral blood. The receptors shown here come from a man in his 60s with acute or convalescent COVID-19. Each CDR3 is given with its conserved first and last residue. Each record gives: J gene, clone size, D gene, V gene, CDR3 DNA, CDR3 protein. The D gene is left open where the match is weak. The listing skips clone size in some rows; elsewhere it reads once, few, many or a size class.

TRBJ1-5 | . | . | TRBV7-9 | TGTGCCAGCAGCTTAGGTACAGGGATAAATCAGCCCCAGCATTTT | CASSLGTGINQPQHF
TRBJ2-7 | . | . | TRBV9 | TGTGCCAGCAGCGTAGGTGAGGGAGAGGTATACGAGCAGTACTTC | CASSVGEGEVYEQYF
TRBJ2-3 | . | . | TRBV4-2 | TGTGCCAGCAGCCAAGATCAGAACACAGATACGCAGTATTTT | CASSQDQNTDTQYF
TRBJ1-2 | once | TRBD1 | TRBV5-1 | TGCGCCAGCAGCTTGGCCGGGACAGGGATTGGTGGCTACACCTTC | CASSLAGTGIGGYTF
TRBJ1-4 | few | . | TRBV24-1 | TGTGCCACCAGTGATCCCGAGACTACGGGGGAAAAACTGTTTTTT | CATSDPETTGEKLFF
TRBJ1-2 | . | TRBD1 | TRBV20-1 | TGCAGTGCTAGTGAAAGGGGGCGGGATGGCTACACCTTC | CSASERGRDGYTF
TRBJ2-7 | . | TRBD1 | TRBV2 | TGTGCCAGCAGTACACAGGGGGCGGCCTCCTACGAGCAGTACTTC | CASSTQGAASYEQYF
TRBJ1-1 | . | . | TRBV30 | TGTGCCTGGAGAATCGGCGGGAACACTGAAGCTTTCTTT | CAWRIGGNTEAFF
TRBJ1-1 | . | . | TRBV19 | TGTGCCAGTAGTATTGCAGGGGCTAACACTGAAGCTTTCTTT | CASSIAGANTEAFF
TRBJ2-7 | few | TRBD2 | TRBV6-2/TRBV6-3 | TGTGCCAGCAGCTCGGGACTAGCGGGTAGCTCCTACGAGCAGTACTTC | CASSSGLAGSSYEQYF
TRBJ1-6 | . | . | TRBV27 | TGTGCCAGCAGTTTAGCTCAGAACAATTCACCCCTCCACTTT | CASSLAQNNSPLHF